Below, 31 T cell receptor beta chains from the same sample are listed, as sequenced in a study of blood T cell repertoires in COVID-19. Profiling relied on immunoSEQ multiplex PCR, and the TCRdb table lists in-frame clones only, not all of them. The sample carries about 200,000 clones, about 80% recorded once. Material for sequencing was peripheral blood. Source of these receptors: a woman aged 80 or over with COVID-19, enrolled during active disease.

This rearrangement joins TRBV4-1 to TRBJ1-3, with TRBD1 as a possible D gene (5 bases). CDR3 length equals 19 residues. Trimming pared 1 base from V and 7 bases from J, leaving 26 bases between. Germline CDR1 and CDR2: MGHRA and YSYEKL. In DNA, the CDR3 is TGCGCCAGCAGCCAAGGTTGGGAGGATTTGGGGCGTCGTCGGAACACCATATATTTT. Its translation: CASSQGWEDLGRRRNTIYF.

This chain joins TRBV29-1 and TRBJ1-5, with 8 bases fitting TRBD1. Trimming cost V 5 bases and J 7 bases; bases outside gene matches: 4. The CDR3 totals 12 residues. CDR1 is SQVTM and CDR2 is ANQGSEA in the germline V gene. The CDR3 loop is CSVRQGRQPQHF. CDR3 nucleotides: TGCAGCGTTCGACAGGGGCGACAGCCCCAGCATTTT.

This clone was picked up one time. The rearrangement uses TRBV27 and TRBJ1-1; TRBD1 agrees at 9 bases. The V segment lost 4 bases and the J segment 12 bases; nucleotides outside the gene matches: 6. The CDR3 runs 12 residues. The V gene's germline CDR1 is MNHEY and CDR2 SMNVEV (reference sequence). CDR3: CASSYRGQGTFF. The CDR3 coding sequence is TGTGCCAGCAGTTATAGGGGACAGGGAACTTTCTTT.

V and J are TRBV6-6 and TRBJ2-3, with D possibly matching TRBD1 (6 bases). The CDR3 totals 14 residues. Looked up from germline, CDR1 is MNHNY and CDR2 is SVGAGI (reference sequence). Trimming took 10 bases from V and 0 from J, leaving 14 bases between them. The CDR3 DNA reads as TGTGCCACCCTTAAAACAGGGAGCACAGATACGCAGTATTTT. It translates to CATLKTGSTDTQYF.

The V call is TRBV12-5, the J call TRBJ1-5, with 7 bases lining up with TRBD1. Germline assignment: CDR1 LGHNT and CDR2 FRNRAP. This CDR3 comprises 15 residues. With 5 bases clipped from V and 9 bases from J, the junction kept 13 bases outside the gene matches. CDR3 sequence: CASGTGASPSSPQHF. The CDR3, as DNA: TGTGCTAGTGGTACAGGGGCCTCCCCTTCATCGCCCCAGCATTTT. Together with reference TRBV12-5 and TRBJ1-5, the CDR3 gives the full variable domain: DARVTQTPRHKVTEMGQEVTMRCQPILGHNTVFWYRQTMMQGLELLAYFRNRAPLDDSGMPKDRFSAEMPDATLATLKIQPSEPRDSAVYFCASGTGASPSSPQHFGDGTRLSIL.

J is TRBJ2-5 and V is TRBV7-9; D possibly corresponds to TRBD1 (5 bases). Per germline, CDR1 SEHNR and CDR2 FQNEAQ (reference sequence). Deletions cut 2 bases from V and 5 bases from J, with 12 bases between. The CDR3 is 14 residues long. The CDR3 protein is CASSLKRQGETQYF. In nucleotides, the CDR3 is TGTGCCAGCAGCTTAAAGAGGCAGGGCGAGACCCAGTACTTC.

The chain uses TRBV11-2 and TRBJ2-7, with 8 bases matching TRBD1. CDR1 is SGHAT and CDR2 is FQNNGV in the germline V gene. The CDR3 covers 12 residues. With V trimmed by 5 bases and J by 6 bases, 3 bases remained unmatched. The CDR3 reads CASSLDRVEQYF. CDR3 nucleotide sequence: TGTGCCAGCAGCCTGGACAGGGTCGAGCAGTACTTC.

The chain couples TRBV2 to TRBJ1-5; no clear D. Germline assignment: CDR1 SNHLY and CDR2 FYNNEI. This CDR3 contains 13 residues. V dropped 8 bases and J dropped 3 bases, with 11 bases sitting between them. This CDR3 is CASASGPNQPQHF. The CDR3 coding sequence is TGTGCCAGCGCTTCTGGGCCCAATCAGCCCCAGCATTTT.

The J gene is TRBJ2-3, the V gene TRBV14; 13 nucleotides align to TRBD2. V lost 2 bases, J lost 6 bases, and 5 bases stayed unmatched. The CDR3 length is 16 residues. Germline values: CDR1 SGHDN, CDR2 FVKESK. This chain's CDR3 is CASSQRLAGGTDTQYF. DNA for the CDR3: TGTGCCAGCAGCCAACGACTAGCGGGGGGAACTGATACGCAGTATTTT.

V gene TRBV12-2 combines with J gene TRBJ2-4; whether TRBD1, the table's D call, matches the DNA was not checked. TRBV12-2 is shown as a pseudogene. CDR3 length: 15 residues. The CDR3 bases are TGTGCAAGTGGGGGCTCATTTTTAGCCAAAAACATTCAGTACTTC. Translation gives CASGGSFLAKNIQYF.

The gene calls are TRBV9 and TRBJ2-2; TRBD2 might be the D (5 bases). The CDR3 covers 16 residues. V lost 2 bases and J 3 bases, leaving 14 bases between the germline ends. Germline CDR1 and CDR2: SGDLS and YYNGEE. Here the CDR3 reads CASSVRGSADTGELFF. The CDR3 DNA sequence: TGTGCCAGCAGCGTTCGCGGGTCTGCGGACACCGGGGAGCTGTTTTTT.

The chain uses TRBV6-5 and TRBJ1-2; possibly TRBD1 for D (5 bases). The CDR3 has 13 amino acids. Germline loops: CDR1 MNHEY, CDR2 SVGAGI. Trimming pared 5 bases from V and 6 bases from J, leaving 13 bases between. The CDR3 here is CASSPADRNGYTF. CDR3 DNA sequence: TGTGCCAGCAGTCCGGCTGACAGAAATGGCTACACCTTC.

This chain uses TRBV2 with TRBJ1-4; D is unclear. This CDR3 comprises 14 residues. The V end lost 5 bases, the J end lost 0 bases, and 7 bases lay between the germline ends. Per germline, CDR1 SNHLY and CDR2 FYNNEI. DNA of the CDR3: TGTGCCAGCAGTCCCGGGACAACTAATGAAAAACTGTTTTTT. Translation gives CASSPGTTNEKLFF.

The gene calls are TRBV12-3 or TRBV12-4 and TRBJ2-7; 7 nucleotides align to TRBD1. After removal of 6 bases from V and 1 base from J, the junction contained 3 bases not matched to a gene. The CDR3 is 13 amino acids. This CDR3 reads CASSLQGSYEQYF. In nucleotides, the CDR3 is TGTGCCAGCAGCCTACAGGGGTCCTACGAGCAGTACTTC.

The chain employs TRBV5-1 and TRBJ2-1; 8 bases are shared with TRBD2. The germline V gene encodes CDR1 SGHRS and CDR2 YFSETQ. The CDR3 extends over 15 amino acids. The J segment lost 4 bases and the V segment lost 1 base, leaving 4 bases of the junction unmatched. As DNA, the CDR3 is TGCGCCAGCAGCTTGTCTAGCGGGCATTACAATGAGCAGTTCTTC. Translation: CASSLSSGHYNEQFF.

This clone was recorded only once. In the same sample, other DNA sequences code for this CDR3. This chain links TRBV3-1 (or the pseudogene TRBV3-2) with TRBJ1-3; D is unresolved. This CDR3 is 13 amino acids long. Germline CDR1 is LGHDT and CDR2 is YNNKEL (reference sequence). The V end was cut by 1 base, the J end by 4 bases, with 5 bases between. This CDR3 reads CASSQVEGNTIYF. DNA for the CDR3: TGTGCCAGCAGCCAAGTGGAGGGAAACACCATATATTTT.

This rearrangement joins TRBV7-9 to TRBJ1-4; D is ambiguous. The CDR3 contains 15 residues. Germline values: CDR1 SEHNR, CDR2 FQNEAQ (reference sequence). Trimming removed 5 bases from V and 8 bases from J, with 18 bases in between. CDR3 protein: CASSSTYGLREKLFF. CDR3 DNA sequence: TGTGCCAGCAGCAGTACGTACGGGTTAAGGGAAAAACTGTTTTTT.

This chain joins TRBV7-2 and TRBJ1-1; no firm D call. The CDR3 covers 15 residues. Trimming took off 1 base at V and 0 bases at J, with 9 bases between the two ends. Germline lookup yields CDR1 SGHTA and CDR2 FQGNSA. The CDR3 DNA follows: TGTGCCAGCAGCTTAGATGCGCATATGAACACTGAAGCTTTCTTT. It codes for CASSLDAHMNTEAFF.

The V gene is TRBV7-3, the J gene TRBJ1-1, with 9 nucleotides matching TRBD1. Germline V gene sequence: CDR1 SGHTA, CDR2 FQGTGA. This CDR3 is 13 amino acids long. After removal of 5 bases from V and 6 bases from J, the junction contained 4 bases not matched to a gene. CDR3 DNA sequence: TGTGCCAGCAGCCCAGACAGGGGGGCTGAAGCTTTCTTT. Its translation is CASSPDRGAEAFF.

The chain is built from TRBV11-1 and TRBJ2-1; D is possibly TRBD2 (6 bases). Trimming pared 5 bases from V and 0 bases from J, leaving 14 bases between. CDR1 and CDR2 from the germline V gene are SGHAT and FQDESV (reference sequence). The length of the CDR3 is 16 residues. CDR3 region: CASSLNSGSSYNEQFF. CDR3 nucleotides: TGTGCCAGCAGCCTGAATAGCGGAAGCTCCTACAATGAGCAGTTCTTC.

The CDR3 DNA follows: TGTGCCAGCAGTGAACTCCCACCGCCGACTCCCACCGAGCAGTACTTC. Translated, it gives CASSELPPPTPTEQYF. The genes are TRBV6-1 and TRBJ2-7; D is unclear. With 2 bases removed from V and 6 bases from J, the gap between germline ends came to 20 bases. Germline V gene data show CDR1 as MNHNS and CDR2 as SASEGT. This CDR3 is 16 amino acids long.

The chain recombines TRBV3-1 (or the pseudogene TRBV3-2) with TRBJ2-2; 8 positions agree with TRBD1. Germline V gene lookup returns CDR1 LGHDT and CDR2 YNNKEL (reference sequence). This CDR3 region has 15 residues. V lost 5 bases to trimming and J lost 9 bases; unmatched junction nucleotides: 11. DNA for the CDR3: TGTGCCAGCAGCTCTCTACCGACAGGGGAAAGGGAGCTGTTTTTT. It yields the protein CASSSLPTGERELFF.

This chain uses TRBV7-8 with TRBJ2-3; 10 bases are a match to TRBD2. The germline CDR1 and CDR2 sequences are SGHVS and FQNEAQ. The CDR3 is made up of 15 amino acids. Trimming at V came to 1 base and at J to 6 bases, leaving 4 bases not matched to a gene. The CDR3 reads CASSLVGTSVDTQYF. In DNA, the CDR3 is TGTGCCAGCAGCTTAGTAGGGACTAGCGTGGATACGCAGTATTTT.

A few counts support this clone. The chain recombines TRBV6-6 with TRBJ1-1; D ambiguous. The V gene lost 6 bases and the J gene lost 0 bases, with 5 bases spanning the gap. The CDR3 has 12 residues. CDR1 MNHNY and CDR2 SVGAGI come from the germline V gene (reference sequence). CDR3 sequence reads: CASRSLNTEAFF. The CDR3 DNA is TGTGCCAGCAGATCCTTGAACACTGAAGCTTTCTTT.

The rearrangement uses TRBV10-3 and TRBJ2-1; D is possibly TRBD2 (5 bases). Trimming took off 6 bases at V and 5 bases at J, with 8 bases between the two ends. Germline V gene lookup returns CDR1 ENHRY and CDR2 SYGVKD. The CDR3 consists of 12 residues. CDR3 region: CAIRSGNNEQFF. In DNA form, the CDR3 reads TGTGCCATCAGATCGGGAAACAATGAGCAGTTCTTC.

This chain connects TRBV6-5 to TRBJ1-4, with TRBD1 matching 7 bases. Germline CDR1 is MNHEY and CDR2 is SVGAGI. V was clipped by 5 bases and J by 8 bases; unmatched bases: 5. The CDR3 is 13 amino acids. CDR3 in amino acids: CASSHRGGEKLFF. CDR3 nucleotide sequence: TGTGCCAGCAGTCACAGGGGTGGGGAAAAACTGTTTTTT.

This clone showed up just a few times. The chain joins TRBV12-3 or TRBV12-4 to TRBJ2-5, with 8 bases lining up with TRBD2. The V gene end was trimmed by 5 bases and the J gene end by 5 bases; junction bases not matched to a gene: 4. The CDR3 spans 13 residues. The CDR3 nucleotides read TGTGCCAGCAGTGGCGGGAGGTCTGAGACCCAGTACTTC. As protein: CASSGGRSETQYF.

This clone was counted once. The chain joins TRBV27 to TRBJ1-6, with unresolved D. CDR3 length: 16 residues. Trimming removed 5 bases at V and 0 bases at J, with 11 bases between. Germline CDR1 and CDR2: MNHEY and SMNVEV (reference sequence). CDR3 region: CASSNDFSSYNSPLHF. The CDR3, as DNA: TGTGCCAGCAGTAATGACTTTAGCTCCTATAATTCACCCCTCCACTTT.

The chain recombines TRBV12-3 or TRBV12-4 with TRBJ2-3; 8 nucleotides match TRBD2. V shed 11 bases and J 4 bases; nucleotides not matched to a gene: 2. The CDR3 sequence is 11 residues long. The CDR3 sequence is CAAGRADTQYF. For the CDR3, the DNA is TGTGCCGCCGGGAGGGCAGATACGCAGTATTTT.

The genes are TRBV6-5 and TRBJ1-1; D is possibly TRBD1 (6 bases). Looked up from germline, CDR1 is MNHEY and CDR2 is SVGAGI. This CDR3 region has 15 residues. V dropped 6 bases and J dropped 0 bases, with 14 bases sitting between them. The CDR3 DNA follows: TGTGCCAGCAGCCGCAGGGGTCCCTTGAACACTGAAGCTTTCTTT. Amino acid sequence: CASSRRGPLNTEAFF.

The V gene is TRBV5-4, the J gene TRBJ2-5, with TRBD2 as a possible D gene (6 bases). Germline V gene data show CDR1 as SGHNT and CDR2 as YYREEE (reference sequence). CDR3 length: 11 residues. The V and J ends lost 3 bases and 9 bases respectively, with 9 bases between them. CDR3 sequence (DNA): TGTGCCAGCAGCTCCCCGGGGGCCCAGTACTTC. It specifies CASSSPGAQYF.